What follows is one TCR beta chain and its context. Its target is not known. Profiling relied on immunoSEQ multiplex PCR, and the TCRdb table lists in-frame clones only, not all of them. The table includes tens of thousands of clones, approximately 62% detected once. The data originate from a study of T cells in narcolepsy. Study-level points and caveats: HCRT-specific and TRIB2-specific autoreactive clonotypes appeared among same-patient CSF and blood CD4+ clonotypes.

Germline CDR1 is MRHNA and CDR2 is SNTAGT. This CDR3 is built from 15 residues. Trimming stripped 5 bases from V and 4 bases from J, with 16 bases between. The sample comprised memory (CD45RA-) CD4+ T cells from blood. This TCR was sampled from a human donor in good health. This chain links TRBV6-4 with TRBJ2-3; the D is unclear. The CDR3 protein is CASSSPLPPPDTQYF. In DNA form, the CDR3 reads TGTGCCAGCAGTTCTCCTCTTCCTCCCCCAGATACGCAGTATTTT.